Listed below are T cell receptor beta chains from one sample, sequenced in a study of T cell repertoires in cytomegalovirus infection. One entry per CDR3 protein, called by TCRdb with MiXCR from the reads. The data hold hundreds of thousands of distinct CDR3 sequences, with around 32% observed a single time. The antigens these receptors bind are not known. The sequencing used cultured CD8+ T cells from PBMCs, collected from culture after CMV antigen stimulation. The receptors stem from a human donor in good health (CMV status not recorded). Some clones in this sample may be carry-over from other donors' samples. CDR3s include the opening cysteine and the closing phenylalanine or tryptophan. Fields, in order: V gene, clone size, D gene, J gene, CDR3 DNA, CDR3 protein. D genes are given only for firm matches. The size of a clone is reported for some rows only, either as once, few or many, or as a class for expanded clones.

>TRBV7-3|-|-|TRBJ2-3
TGTGCCAGCAGCCCCCTCGGCGGATTGGCAGATACGCAGTATTTT
CASSPLGGLADTQYF
>TRBV4-3|many|-|TRBJ1-1
TGCGCCAGCAGCCAAGTACTATGGGGGCACACTGAAGCTTTCTTT
CASSQVLWGHTEAFF
>TRBV13|-|-|TRBJ2-1
TGTGCCAGCAGCTTAGGTGCGGGGGCCATCTATGAGCAGTTCTTC
CASSLGAGAIYEQFF
>TRBV7-2|few|-|TRBJ2-1
TGTGCCAGCAGCTTACGAGGGTACTACAATGAGCAGTTCTTC
CASSLRGYYNEQFF
>TRBV6-5|many|-|TRBJ2-1
TGTGCCAGCAGTTACTCAGGTGGGGACGGATACAATGAGCAGTTCTTC
CASSYSGGDGYNEQFF
>TRBV27|-|-|TRBJ2-7
TGTGCCAGCAGTTTATTCTACGACTACGAGCAGTACTTC
CASSLFYDYEQYF
>TRBV7-6|-|-|TRBJ2-1
TGTGTCAGCAGCTTAGAGGCAGGCCGGAACAATGAGCAGTTCTTC
CVSSLEAGRNNEQFF
>TRBV2|few|-|TRBJ1-5
TGTGCCAGCGGGCGGGTCCGGAGGGCCCCCCAGGGGAGTTTCCAGCCCCAGCATTTT
CASGRVRRAPQGSFQPQHF
>TRBV6-1|many|-|TRBJ2-5
TGTGCCAGCAGTGAAGTACTAGAGGAGACCCAGTACTTC
CASSEVLEETQYF
>TRBV7-9|-|-|TRBJ2-3
TGTGCCAGCACCCTCACGTATGGGGGGGCCCCAGATACGCAGTATTTT
CASTLTYGGAPDTQYF
>TRBV7-9|few|-|TRBJ2-2
TGTGCCAGCAGAACTATCTCCGTCGGGGAGCTGTTTTTT
CASRTISVGELFF
>TRBV12-5|-|TRBD1|TRBJ2-1
TGTGCTAGTCAGGAGACAGGGATCTACAATGAGCAGTTCTTC
CASQETGIYNEQFF
>TRBV4-1|-|-|TRBJ1-1
TGCGCCAGCAGTGGTGAGGGATACACTGAAGCTTTCTTT
CASSGEGYTEAFF
>TRBV7-8|many|-|TRBJ2-1
TGTGCCAGCAGGTCCGGTCAGGCGAATGAGCAGTTCTTC
CASRSGQANEQFF
>TRBV11-2|few|TRBD1|TRBJ2-1
TGTGCCAGCAGCGAACCCGGGACAGGGTACAATGAGCAGTTCTTC
CASSEPGTGYNEQFF
>TRBV19|many|-|TRBJ2-3
TGTGCCAGTAGGATGGGGCGGCAGGGTTCGCCAGATACGCAGTATTTT
CASRMGRQGSPDTQYF
>TRBV29-1|-|-|TRBJ2-2
TGCAGCGTTTACCTTACGAACACCGGGGAGCTGTTTTTT
CSVYLTNTGELFF
>TRBV28|-|TRBD1|TRBJ2-3
TGTGCCAGCAGTCACCGGGACAGATCCACAGATACGCAGTATTTT
CASSHRDRSTDTQYF
>TRBV27|-|-|TRBJ2-3
TGTGCCAGCAGTAGGGGGGGCGGATGGGATACGCAGTATTTT
CASSRGGGWDTQYF
>TRBV7-2|many|-|TRBJ1-5
TGTGCCAGCAGCTTAGAGGGCAGTTATAGCAATCAGCCCCAGCATTTT
CASSLEGSYSNQPQHF
>TRBV7-9|few|-|TRBJ2-5
TGTGCCAGCAGCGATCCGAAAGAAGTGGATCGGGAGACCCAGTACTTC
CASSDPKEVDRETQYF
>TRBV7-9|many|TRBD2|TRBJ2-1
TGTGCCAGCAGCCCAAAGGCTAGCGGTAAAAACAATGAGCAGTTCTTC
CASSPKASGKNNEQFF
>TRBV11-2|-|-|TRBJ2-2
TGTGCCAGCAGCTTAGAGGGGGTGGACGGGGAGCTGTTTTTT
CASSLEGVDGELFF
>TRBV12-3/TRBV12-4|few|-|TRBJ1-5
TGTGCCACCGGGCGGGGGCTTCAGCCCCAGCATTTT
CATGRGLQPQHF
>TRBV4-1|-|-|TRBJ1-1
TGCGCCAGCAGCCAAGACTGGCTGCTGAACACTGAAGCTTTCTTT
CASSQDWLLNTEAFF
>TRBV6-1|many|-|TRBJ2-2
TGTGCCAGCAGTGAACCCACACAAGTCGTTTTAAACACCGGGGAGCTGTTTTTT
CASSEPTQVVLNTGELFF
>TRBV6-2/TRBV6-3|few|TRBD1|TRBJ2-2
TGTGCCAGCAGCGCCGGGACAGGGGGCAGGGAGCTGTTTTTT
CASSAGTGGRELFF
>TRBV27|-|TRBD1|TRBJ2-1
TGTGCCAGCAGTTTTTTAATAACCGGGACAGGGGTCAATGAGCAGTTCTTC
CASSFLITGTGVNEQFF
>TRBV4-1|few|TRBD2|TRBJ2-1
TGCGCCAGCAGCCAAGCTGCCGGGACTAGCGGGGCCATATCCTACAATGAGCAGTTCTTC
CASSQAAGTSGAISYNEQFF
>TRBV2|few|TRBD2|TRBJ2-5
TGTGCCAGCAGCCTTAGTGAAGGACTAGCAGCCACAGGGACCCAGTACTTC
CASSLSEGLAATGTQYF
>TRBV7-6|many|TRBD2|TRBJ2-1
TGTGCCAGCAGTCCCTTTAAGGGCGCGGGGGGGGCCTACAATGAGCAGTTCTTC
CASSPFKGAGGAYNEQFF
>TRBV19|few|-|TRBJ2-1
TGTGCCAGTAGTATGATGAACATACCGGGGAATGAGCAGTTCTTC
CASSMMNIPGNEQFF
>TRBV19|-|-|TRBJ1-2
TGTGCCAGTAGTATAGGCGGTCATATAAACTATGGCTACACCTTC
CASSIGGHINYGYTF
>TRBV6-5|-|TRBD1|TRBJ2-1
TGTGCCAGCAGTGGGACAGGGGATTACAATGAGCAGTTCTTC
CASSGTGDYNEQFF
>TRBV27|few|TRBD1|TRBJ2-5
TGTGCCAGCAGTTTAAGCCCCGGGACAGACCAAGAGACCCAGTACTTC
CASSLSPGTDQETQYF
>TRBV7-6|-|-|TRBJ2-5
TGTGCCAGCAGCTTTCCCATGGGGGGGCGACAAGAGACCCAGTACTTC
CASSFPMGGRQETQYF
>TRBV7-9|few|-|TRBJ1-1
TGTGCCAGCAGACTGGACAAGAACACTGAAGCTTTCTTT
CASRLDKNTEAFF
>TRBV6-5|-|-|TRBJ1-1
TGTGCCAGCAGTTCCATCCCAAGGGCCTTACTCACTGAAGCTTTCTTT
CASSSIPRALLTEAFF
>TRBV20-1|-|TRBD1|TRBJ2-5
TGCAGTGCTGACAGGGCGCATCGGGAGACCCAGTACTTC
CSADRAHRETQYF
>TRBV5-4|few|-|TRBJ2-2
TGTGCCAGCAGCTTCTATTTAGGCATTAACACCGGGGAGCTGTTTTTT
CASSFYLGINTGELFF
>TRBV24-1|-|-|TRBJ2-3
TGTGCCACCAGTACGCGGGGCGGGGATACGCAGTATTTT
CATSTRGGDTQYF
>TRBV6-5|-|-|TRBJ2-5
TGTGCCAGCAGTTTCCGGTGGGAACACCAAGAGACCCAGTACTTC
CASSFRWEHQETQYF
>TRBV28|-|TRBD1|TRBJ1-1
TGTGCCAGCAGTTCTATACAACAGGGGGCTGGCACTGAAGCTTTCTTT
CASSSIQQGAGTEAFF
>TRBV28|few|TRBD1|TRBJ1-2
TGTGCCAGCAGTGGGGAGGGACAGGGGCCGCATGGCTACACCTTC
CASSGEGQGPHGYTF
>TRBV6-1|few|-|TRBJ1-1
TGTGCCAGCAGTGAAGCATCGGGGTTGGTCACTGAAGCTTTCTTT
CASSEASGLVTEAFF
>TRBV27|-|TRBD2|TRBJ2-3
TGTGCCAGCAAAAAACTAGCGGGGTCCGCAGATACGCAGTATTTT
CASKKLAGSADTQYF
>TRBV7-8|few|TRBD2|TRBJ2-3
TGTGCCAGCAGCTTAGTTCTAGCGGGGGGGCGGGGGACAGATACGCAGTATTTT
CASSLVLAGGRGTDTQYF
>TRBV6-2/TRBV6-3|-|-|TRBJ1-1
TGTGTCAGCAGTTACGGGTTGGGGGCAGCTGAAGCTTTCTTT
CVSSYGLGAAEAFF
>TRBV7-6|many|TRBD2|TRBJ2-1
TGTGCCAGCAGCATCCGACTAGCGGGTCAGGATGAGCAGTTCTTC
CASSIRLAGQDEQFF
>TRBV7-6|many|TRBD2|TRBJ2-1
TGTGCCAGCAGCTTAAGACTAGCGGTTTACAATGAGCAGTTCTTC
CASSLRLAVYNEQFF
>TRBV29-1|-|TRBD1|TRBJ2-5
TGCAGCGTTGAACTCGGACAGGGACAAGGGGGGGAGACCCAGTACTTC
CSVELGQGQGGETQYF
>TRBV7-4|-|-|TRBJ2-1
TGTGCCAGCAGCCCGCCCGGGAGCGATGAGCAGTTCTTC
CASSPPGSDEQFF
>TRBV7-6|few|-|TRBJ1-1
TGTGCCAGCCGCCGCCAGCCAGGGATTAACACTGAAGCTTTCTTT
CASRRQPGINTEAFF
>TRBV7-2|many|-|TRBJ1-3
TGTGCCAGCAGCTTCAGGACAGCAATCTTCTCTGGAAACACCATATATTTT
CASSFRTAIFSGNTIYF
>TRBV12-3/TRBV12-4|-|-|TRBJ2-3
TGTGCCAGCAGTCAGGGGGGAGGTACGCAGTATTTT
CASSQGGGTQYF
>TRBV4-1|-|-|TRBJ1-1
TGCGCCAGCAGCCAAGGAAGCGTGAACACTGAAGCTTTCTTT
CASSQGSVNTEAFF
>TRBV4-3|few|-|TRBJ2-1
TGCGCCAGCAGCCAAGATTTTGGGGCCTACAATGAGCAGTTCTTC
CASSQDFGAYNEQFF
>TRBV7-9|few|-|TRBJ1-2
TGTGCCAGCAGCTCACCGGGAAACAACTATGGCTACACCTTC
CASSSPGNNYGYTF
>TRBV27|-|-|TRBJ1-1
TGTGCCAGCAGTAGAAGATGGATGACTGAAGCTTTCTTT
CASSRRWMTEAFF
>TRBV14|-|TRBD1|TRBJ1-6
TGTGCCAGCAGCCAGACAGGGTTTCGGTCACCCCTCCACTTT
CASSQTGFRSPLHF